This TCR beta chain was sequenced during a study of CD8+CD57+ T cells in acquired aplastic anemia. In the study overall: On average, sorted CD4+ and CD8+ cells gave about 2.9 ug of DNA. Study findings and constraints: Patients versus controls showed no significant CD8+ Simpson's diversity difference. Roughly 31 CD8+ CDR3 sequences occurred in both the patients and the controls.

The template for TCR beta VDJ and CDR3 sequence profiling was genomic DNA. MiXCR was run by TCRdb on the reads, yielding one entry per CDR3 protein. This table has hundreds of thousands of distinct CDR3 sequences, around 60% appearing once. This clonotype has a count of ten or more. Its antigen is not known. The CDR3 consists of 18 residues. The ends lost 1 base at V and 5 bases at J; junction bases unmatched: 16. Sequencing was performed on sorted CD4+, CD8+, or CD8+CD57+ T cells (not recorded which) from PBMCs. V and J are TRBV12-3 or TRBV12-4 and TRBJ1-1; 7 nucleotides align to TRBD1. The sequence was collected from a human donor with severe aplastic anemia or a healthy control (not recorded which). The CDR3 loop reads CASSLVWGRGELGTEAFF. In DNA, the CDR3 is TGTGCCAGCAGTTTAGTGTGGGGCAGGGGGGAACTAGGGACTGAAGCTTTCTTT.